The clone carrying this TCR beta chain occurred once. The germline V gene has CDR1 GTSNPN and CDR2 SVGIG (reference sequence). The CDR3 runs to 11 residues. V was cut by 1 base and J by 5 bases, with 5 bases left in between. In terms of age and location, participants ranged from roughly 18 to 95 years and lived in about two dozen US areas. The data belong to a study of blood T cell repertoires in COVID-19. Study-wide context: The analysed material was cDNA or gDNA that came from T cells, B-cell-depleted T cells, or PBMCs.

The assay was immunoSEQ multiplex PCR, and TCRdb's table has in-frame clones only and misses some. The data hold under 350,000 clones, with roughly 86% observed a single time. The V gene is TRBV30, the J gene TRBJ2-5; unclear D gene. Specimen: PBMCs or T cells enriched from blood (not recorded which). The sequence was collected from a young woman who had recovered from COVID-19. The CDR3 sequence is CAWSARETQYF. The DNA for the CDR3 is TGTGCCTGGAGTGCGAGGGAGACCCAGTACTTC.